These 27 T cell receptor beta chains originate from one sample sequenced in a study of siplizumab effects on memory and regulatory T cells. TCRdb's copy holds only in-frame clones and misses some; the assay was immunoSEQ multiplex PCR. The sample yields some 65,000 clones, 80% to 90% seen once. The sample taken for sequencing was Tregs sorted from blood. The receptor source for this set is a human donor in good health.

V usage is TRBV11-3 and J usage is TRBJ2-3, with D possibly TRBD2 on 6 matching bases. Trimming cost V 3 bases and J 2 bases, with 12 bases left between them. Germline V CDR1 and CDR2: SGHNT, YENEEA. The CDR3 covers 15 residues. The CDR3 region is CASSFLGLITDTQYF. CDR3 nucleotide sequence: TGTGCCAGCAGCTTTTTGGGACTGATCACAGATACGCAGTATTTT.

This rearrangement joins TRBV2 to TRBJ1-3; D is uncertain. CDR1 is SNHLY, CDR2 FYNNEI, per germline. V lost 5 bases to trimming and J lost 0 bases, with 5 bases between them. The CDR3 contains 13 residues. The CDR3 nucleotides are TGTGCCAGCAGTCGCGGCTCTGGAAACACCATATATTTT. Translation: CASSRGSGNTIYF. The whole variable domain, remainder taken from reference TRBV2 and TRBJ1-3, is EPEVTQTPSHQVTQMGQEVILRCVPISNHLYFYWYRQILGQKVEFLVSFYNNEISEKSEIFDDQFSVERPDGSNFTLKIRSTKLEDSAMYFCASSRGSGNTIYFGEGSWLTVV.

This chain joins TRBV5-4 and TRBJ1-2; 7 nucleotides line up with TRBD1. The CDR3 totals 14 residues. Unmatched junction bases numbered 4, after V lost 3 bases and J lost 2 bases. CDR1 is SGHNT, CDR2 YYREEE, per germline (reference sequence). The CDR3 sequence is CASSSGQLNYGYTF. The CDR3 DNA is TGTGCCAGCAGCTCGGGACAGTTAAACTATGGCTACACCTTC.

V is TRBV5-4 and J is TRBJ2-2; TRBD1 matches 7 bases. The V and J ends lost 0 bases and 2 bases, in that order; junction bases with no gene match: 4. CDR1 SGHNT and CDR2 YYREEE come from the germline V gene (reference sequence). The length of the CDR3 is 16 residues. The CDR3 nucleotides are TGTGCCAGCAGCTTGGCAGGGGGATCTAACACCGGGGAGCTGTTTTTT. As protein: CASSLAGGSNTGELFF. The full variable domain, rest sourced from reference TRBV5-4 and TRBJ2-2, is ETGVTQSPTHLIKTRGQQVTLRCSSQSGHNTVSWYQQALGQGPQFIFQYYREEENGRGNFPPRFSGLQFPNYSSELNVNALELDDSALYLCASSLAGGSNTGELFFGEGSRLTVL.

The J gene is TRBJ1-2, the V gene TRBV25-1, with no clear D. Germline CDR1 and CDR2: MGHDK and SYGVNS. Trimming took 1 base from V and 8 from J, leaving 14 bases between them. The CDR3 has 14 amino acids. Written as DNA, the CDR3 is TGTGCCAGCAGTGAATCTGGCAGCAGGACCGGCTACACCTTC. This codes for CASSESGSRTGYTF.

The chain couples TRBV10-3 to TRBJ1-6; D perhaps matches TRBD1 (5 bases). CDR3 length: 13 amino acids. V lost 7 bases and J lost 9, with 13 bases in between. Germline loops: CDR1 ENHRY, CDR2 SYGVKD. The CDR3 DNA is TGTGCCATCACGGCAGGGTATGGTTCACCCCTCCACTTT. This encodes CAITAGYGSPLHF.

This clone was recorded only once. J is TRBJ2-4 and V is TRBV5-6; 7 bases line up with TRBD1. This CDR3 is 14 amino acids long. Trimming cost V 2 bases and J 8 bases; bases outside gene matches: 7. The germline V gene has CDR1 SGHDT and CDR2 YYEEEE. The CDR3 protein is CASSFTGDQDIQYF. In nucleotides, the CDR3 is TGTGCCAGCAGCTTTACAGGGGATCAAGACATTCAGTACTTC.

The table lists this clone with a count of one. The chain links TRBV4-1 to TRBJ2-1, with 8 bases lining up with TRBD2. The CDR3 contains 16 residues. Trimming removed 0 bases from V and 0 bases from J; junction bases left unmatched: 1. Per germline, CDR1 MGHRA and CDR2 YSYEKL. This chain's CDR3 is CASSQELAASYNEQFF. As DNA, the CDR3 is TGCGCCAGCAGCCAAGAACTAGCGGCCTCCTACAATGAGCAGTTCTTC.

In regard to this clone: Additional DNA sequences in this sample encode the identical CDR3. The chain employs TRBV28 and TRBJ1-2, with D unclear. Germline V CDR1 and CDR2: MDHEN, SYDVKM. V shed 3 bases and J shed 5 bases, with 7 bases lying between them. This CDR3 is built from 12 residues. The CDR3 nucleotides read TGTGCCAGCAGTTTGAAAGGATATGGCTACACCTTC. Translating gives CASSLKGYGYTF.

The chain has TRBV30 and TRBJ2-5, with TRBD2 matching over 7 bases. Germline V gene lookup returns CDR1 GTSNPN and CDR2 SVGIG (reference sequence). This CDR3 comprises 15 residues. With 1 base clipped from V and 5 bases from J, the junction kept 10 bases outside the gene matches. The CDR3 nucleotides are TGTGCCTGGAGTGACCCCGGGAGGTGGGGTGAGACCCAGTACTTC. Amino acids: CAWSDPGRWGETQYF. Full variable domain (missing parts from reference TRBV30 and TRBJ2-5): SQTIHQWPATLVQPVGSPLSLECTVEGTSNPNLYWYRQAAGRGLQLLFYSVGIGQISSEVPQNLSASRPQDRQFILSSKKLLLSDSGFYLCAWSDPGRWGETQYFGPGTRLLVL.

The CDR3 bases are TGTGCCAGTAGTATCTCCGTGGCAGGGAATCAGCCCCAGCATTTT. Amino acids: CASSISVAGNQPQHF. The V gene is TRBV19, the J gene TRBJ1-5, with D tentatively TRBD1 (5 bases). Deletions cut 3 bases from V and 4 bases from J, with 13 bases between. CDR1 is LNHDA and CDR2 is SQIVND in the germline V gene (reference sequence). The CDR3 sequence is 15 residues long.

The chain combines TRBV2 with TRBJ2-2, with 8 positions matching TRBD1. V lost 4 bases, J lost 7 bases, and 2 bases stayed unmatched. The V gene's germline CDR1 is SNHLY and CDR2 FYNNEI. The CDR3 length is 13 residues. CDR3 DNA sequence: TGTGCCAGCAGTGGACAGGGGAACGGGGAGCTGTTTTTT. Its protein is CASSGQGNGELFF.

The chain combines TRBV4-1 with TRBJ2-1; 7 nucleotides line up with TRBD2. Germline trimming cut 2 bases from V and 9 bases from J; bases unmatched to any gene: 19. The CDR3 is 18 residues long. CDR1 and CDR2 from the germline V gene are MGHRA and YSYEKL. The CDR3 spells CASSQILRIAGWGGEQFF. In nucleotides, the CDR3 is TGCGCCAGCAGCCAAATTCTTCGGATCGCGGGATGGGGGGGTGAGCAGTTCTTC.

This clone came up once. The J gene is TRBJ1-1, the V gene TRBV27, with a tentative D call TRBD1 (5 bases). Germline V lookup: CDR1 MNHEY, CDR2 SMNVEV (reference sequence). There are 17 residues in the CDR3. V was clipped by 1 base and J by 4 bases, with 19 bases between them. In DNA form, the CDR3 reads TGTGCCAGCAGTTTATACCCCCGGGGGGGACCACGCACTGAAGCTTTCTTT. Its protein is CASSLYPRGGPRTEAFF.

The chain recombines TRBV4-3 with TRBJ2-1, with TRBD2 as a possible D gene (6 bases). Trimming took 1 base from V and 3 from J, leaving 10 bases between them. CDR3 length: 15 amino acids. The germline gives CDR1 LGHNA, CDR2 YSLEER. CDR3 nucleotides: TGCGCCAGCAGCCAAGGGCTAGCGAACTACAATGAGCAGTTCTTC. This sequence encodes CASSQGLANYNEQFF.

The chain has TRBV6-5 and TRBJ2-3; D gene ambiguous. Trimming shortened V by 5 bases and J by 5 bases, and 5 bases separated the two germline ends. Germline lookup yields CDR1 MNHEY and CDR2 SVGAGI. The CDR3 consists of 11 residues. The CDR3 sequence is CASSVGDTQYF. DNA for the CDR3: TGTGCCAGCAGTGTCGGAGATACGCAGTATTTT.

This chain joins TRBV6-5 and TRBJ2-7; TRBD1 or TRBD2 may be the D gene (6 bases each). Germline V lookup: CDR1 MNHEY, CDR2 SVGAGI. The CDR3 loop spans 14 amino acids. V shed 2 bases and J shed 5 bases, with 13 bases lying between them. CDR3 sequence (DNA): TGTGCCAGCAGTTACCGGGGGCGTAGGAACGAGCAGTACTTC. Protein sequence: CASSYRGRRNEQYF.

The chain is built from TRBV6-5 and TRBJ2-5; D is perhaps TRBD2 (5 bases). Germline CDR1 is MNHEY and CDR2 is SVGAGI. CDR3 length: 12 amino acids. V was clipped by 7 bases and J by 0 bases, with 6 bases between them. The CDR3 region is CASMRDQETQYF. As DNA, the CDR3 is TGTGCCAGCATGAGGGACCAAGAGACCCAGTACTTC.

As to this clone: Different DNA sequences within this sample yield the same CDR3. The chain carries TRBV7-9 and TRBJ1-5; D possibly corresponds to TRBD1 (5 bases). Germline CDR1 SEHNR, CDR2 FQNEAQ (reference sequence). Trimming pared 1 base from V and 6 bases from J, leaving 7 bases between. This CDR3 has 13 amino acids. The CDR3 coding sequence is TGTGCCAGCAGCTTAGGGGGGGGTCAGCCCCAGCATTTT. Amino acid sequence: CASSLGGGQPQHF.

The V gene is TRBV6-6, the J gene TRBJ1-2, with 7 positions matching TRBD1. Germline V gives CDR1 MNHNY, CDR2 SVGAGI (reference sequence). J gave up 8 bases and V 5 bases, and 5 bases lay outside the gene matches. This CDR3 is built from 12 residues. In DNA, the CDR3 is TGTGCCAGCAGTGGACAGGCGGAAGGCTACACCTTC. The encoded protein is CASSGQAEGYTF.

The chain recombines TRBV7-9 with TRBJ2-7; D remains unclear. The germline gives CDR1 SEHNR, CDR2 FQNEAQ (reference sequence). This CDR3 has 13 amino acids. V lost 1 base and J 3 bases, leaving 7 bases between the germline ends. CDR3: CASSLGINYEQYF. The CDR3 DNA follows: TGTGCCAGCAGCTTAGGTATAAACTACGAGCAGTACTTC.

The chain employs TRBV7-9 and TRBJ2-1, with TRBD2 matching 8 bases. The CDR3 has 17 residues. V gave up 5 bases and J gave up 0 bases; unmatched junction bases: 9. The germline V gene encodes CDR1 SEHNR and CDR2 FQNEAQ (reference sequence). The CDR3 bases are TGTGCCAGCAGCCACCCAGTAGCGGGGAGCTCCTACAATGAGCAGTTCTTC. Protein sequence: CASSHPVAGSSYNEQFF.

This chain joins TRBV18 and TRBJ2-7; D is unclear. V was shortened by 2 bases and J by 4 bases, with 6 bases between the two germline ends. The length of the CDR3 is 12 residues. In germline, CDR1 is KGHSH, CDR2 LQKENI. Here the CDR3 reads CASSPYGYEQYF. The CDR3 DNA reads as TGTGCCAGCTCACCATACGGGTACGAGCAGTACTTC. The complete variable domain, with remaining parts taken from reference TRBV18 and TRBJ2-7, reads NAGVMQNPRHLVRRRGQEARLRCSPMKGHSHVYWYRQLPEEGLKFMVYLQKENIIDESGMPKERFSAEFPKEGPSILRIQQVVRGDSAAYFCASSPYGYEQYFGPGTRLTVT.

The chain is built from TRBV10-3 and TRBJ2-5, with D perhaps TRBD1 (6 bases). The J call is uncertain, as TRBJ2-7 better fits the DNA end. Germline-derived CDR1 and CDR2 are ENHRY and SYGVKD. The CDR3 spans 15 residues. The CDR3 loop is CAISPWTALSYEQYF. Written as DNA, the CDR3 is TGTGCCATCAGCCCTTGGACAGCCTTATCCTACGAGCAGTACTTC.

The sample holds a few counts of this clone. The J gene is TRBJ2-1, the V gene TRBV18; 8 nucleotides align to TRBD2. V gave up 1 base and J gave up 9 bases; unmatched junction bases: 8. The CDR3 is made up of 15 amino acids. Germline V gene data show CDR1 as KGHSH and CDR2 as LQKENI. The CDR3 here is CASSPRGTSSSEQFF. The CDR3 coding sequence is TGTGCCAGCTCACCACGAGGGACTAGTTCCTCTGAGCAGTTCTTC.

The rearrangement joins TRBV6-1 to TRBJ1-2, with D possibly TRBD1 on 6 matching bases. This CDR3 has 14 amino acids. Germline V lookup: CDR1 MNHNS, CDR2 SASEGT. V was trimmed by 7 bases and J by 4 bases, leaving 16 bases between them. Here the CDR3 reads CASTLNRDAYGYTF. In DNA, the CDR3 is TGTGCCAGCACCCTGAACAGGGATGCCTATGGCTACACCTTC.

This clone was seen more than once but under ten times. One end of the junction varies from germline; a read error may be responsible. The chain joins TRBV7-7 to TRBJ2-5; D call uncertain. Per germline, CDR1 SSHAT and CDR2 FNYEAQ (reference sequence). CDR3 length equals 13 residues. Here the CDR3 DNA reads TGTGCTAGCAGGAAAACAGAGCAAGAGACCCAGTACTTC. Amino acids: CASRKTEQETQYF.